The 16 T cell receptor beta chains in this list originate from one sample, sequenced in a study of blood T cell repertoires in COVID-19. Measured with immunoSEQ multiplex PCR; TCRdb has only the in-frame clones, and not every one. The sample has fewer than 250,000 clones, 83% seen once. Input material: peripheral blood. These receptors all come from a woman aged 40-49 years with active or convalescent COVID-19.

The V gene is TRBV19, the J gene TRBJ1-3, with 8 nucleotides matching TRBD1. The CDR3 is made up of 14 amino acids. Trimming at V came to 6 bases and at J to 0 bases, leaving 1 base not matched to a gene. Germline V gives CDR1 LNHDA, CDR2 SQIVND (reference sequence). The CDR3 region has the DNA TGTGCCAGTAGAGACAGGGGCTCTGGAAACACCATATATTTT. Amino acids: CASRDRGSGNTIYF.

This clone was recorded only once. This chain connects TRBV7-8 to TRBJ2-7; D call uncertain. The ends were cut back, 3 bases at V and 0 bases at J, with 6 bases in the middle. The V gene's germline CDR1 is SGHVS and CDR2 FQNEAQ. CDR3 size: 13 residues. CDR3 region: CASSFVSSYEQYF. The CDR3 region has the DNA TGTGCCAGCAGCTTCGTGAGCTCCTACGAGCAGTACTTC.

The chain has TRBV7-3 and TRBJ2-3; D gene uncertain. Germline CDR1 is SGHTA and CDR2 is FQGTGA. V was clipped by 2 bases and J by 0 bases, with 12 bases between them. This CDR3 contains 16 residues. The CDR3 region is CASSLSTDASTDTQYF. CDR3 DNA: TGTGCCAGCAGCTTATCGACTGACGCTAGCACAGATACGCAGTATTTT.

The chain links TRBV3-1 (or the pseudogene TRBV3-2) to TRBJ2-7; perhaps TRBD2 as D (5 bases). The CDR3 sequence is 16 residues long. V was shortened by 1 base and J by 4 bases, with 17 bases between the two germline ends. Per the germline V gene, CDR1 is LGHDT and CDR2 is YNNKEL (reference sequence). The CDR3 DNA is TGTGCCAGCAGCCAAGCCCCGAGAGGGCTGGAGTACGAGCAGTACTTC. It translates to CASSQAPRGLEYEQYF.

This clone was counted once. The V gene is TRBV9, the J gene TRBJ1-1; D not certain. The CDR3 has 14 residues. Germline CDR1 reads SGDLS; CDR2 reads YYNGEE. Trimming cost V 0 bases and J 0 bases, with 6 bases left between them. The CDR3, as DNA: TGTGCCAGCAGCGTAGCGGGGATGAACACTGAAGCTTTCTTT. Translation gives CASSVAGMNTEAFF.

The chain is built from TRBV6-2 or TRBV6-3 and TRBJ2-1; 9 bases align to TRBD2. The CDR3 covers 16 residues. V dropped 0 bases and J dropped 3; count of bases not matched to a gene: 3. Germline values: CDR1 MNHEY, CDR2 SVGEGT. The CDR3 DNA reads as TGTGCCAGCAGTTACTCCCTAGCGGGGCACTACAATGAGCAGTTCTTC. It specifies CASSYSLAGHYNEQFF.

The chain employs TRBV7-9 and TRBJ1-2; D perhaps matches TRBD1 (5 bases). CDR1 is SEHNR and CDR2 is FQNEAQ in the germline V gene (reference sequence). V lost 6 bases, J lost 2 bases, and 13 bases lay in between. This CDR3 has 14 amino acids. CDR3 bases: TGTGCCAGCAGTTGGGGACTGAGAAACTATGGCTACACCTTC. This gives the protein CASSWGLRNYGYTF.

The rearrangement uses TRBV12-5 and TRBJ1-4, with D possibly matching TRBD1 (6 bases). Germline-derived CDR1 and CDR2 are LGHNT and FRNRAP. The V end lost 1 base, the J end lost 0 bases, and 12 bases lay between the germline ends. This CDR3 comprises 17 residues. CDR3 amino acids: CASGLAHPGATNEKLFF. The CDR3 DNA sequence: TGTGCTAGTGGTTTGGCCCACCCAGGGGCAACTAATGAAAAACTGTTTTTT.

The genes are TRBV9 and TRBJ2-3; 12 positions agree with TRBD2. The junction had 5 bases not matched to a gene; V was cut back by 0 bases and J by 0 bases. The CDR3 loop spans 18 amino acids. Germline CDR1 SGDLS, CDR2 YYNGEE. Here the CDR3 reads CASSVGLAGAASTDTQYF. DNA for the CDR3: TGTGCCAGCAGCGTAGGACTAGCGGGGGCGGCTAGCACAGATACGCAGTATTTT.

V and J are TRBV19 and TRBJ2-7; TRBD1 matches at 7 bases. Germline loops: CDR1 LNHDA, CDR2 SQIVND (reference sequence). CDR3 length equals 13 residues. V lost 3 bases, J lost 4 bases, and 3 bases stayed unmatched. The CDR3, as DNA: TGTGCCAGTAGTATGGGACAGTCTTACGAGCAGTACTTC. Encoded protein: CASSMGQSYEQYF.

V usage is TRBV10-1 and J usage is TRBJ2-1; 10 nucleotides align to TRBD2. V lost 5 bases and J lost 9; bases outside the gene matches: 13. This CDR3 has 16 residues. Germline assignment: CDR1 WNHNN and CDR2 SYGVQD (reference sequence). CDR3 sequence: CASSYTGLAGDSEQFF. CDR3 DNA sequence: TGCGCCAGCAGTTATACGGGGCTAGCGGGAGACAGTGAGCAGTTCTTC.

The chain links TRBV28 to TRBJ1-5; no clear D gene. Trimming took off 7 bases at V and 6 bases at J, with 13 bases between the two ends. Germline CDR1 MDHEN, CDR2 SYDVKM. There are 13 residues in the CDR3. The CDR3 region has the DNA TGTGCCAGCACCGATCCATGGCCTCAGCCCCAGCATTTT. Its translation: CASTDPWPQPQHF.

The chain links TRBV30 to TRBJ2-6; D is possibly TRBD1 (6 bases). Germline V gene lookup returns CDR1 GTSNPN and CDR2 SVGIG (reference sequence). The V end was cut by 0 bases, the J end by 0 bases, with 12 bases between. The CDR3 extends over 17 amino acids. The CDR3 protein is CAWSVQGPISGANVLTF. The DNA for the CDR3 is TGTGCCTGGAGTGTACAGGGACCGATCTCTGGGGCCAACGTCCTGACTTTC.

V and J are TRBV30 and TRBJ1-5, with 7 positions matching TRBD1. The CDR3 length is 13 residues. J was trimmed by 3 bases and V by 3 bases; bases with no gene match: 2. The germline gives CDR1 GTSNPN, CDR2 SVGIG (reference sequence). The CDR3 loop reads CAWREGANQPQHF. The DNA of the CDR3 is TGTGCCTGGAGAGAGGGGGCCAATCAGCCCCAGCATTTT.

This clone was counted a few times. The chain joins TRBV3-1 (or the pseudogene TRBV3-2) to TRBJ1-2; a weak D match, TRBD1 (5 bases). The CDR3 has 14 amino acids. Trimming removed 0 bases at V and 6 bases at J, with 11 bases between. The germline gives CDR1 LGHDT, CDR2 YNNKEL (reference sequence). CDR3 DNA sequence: TGTGCCAGCAGCCAAGATACCAGGGCCCATGGCTACACCTTC. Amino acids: CASSQDTRAHGYTF.

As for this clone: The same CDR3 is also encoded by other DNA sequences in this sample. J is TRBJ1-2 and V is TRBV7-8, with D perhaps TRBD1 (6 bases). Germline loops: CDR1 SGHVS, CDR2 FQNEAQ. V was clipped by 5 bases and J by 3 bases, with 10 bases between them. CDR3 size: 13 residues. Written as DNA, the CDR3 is TGTGCCAGCAGCCGCAACAGGGACTATGGCTACACCTTC. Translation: CASSRNRDYGYTF.